This T cell receptor (beta chain) was observed in a study of cytomegalovirus exposure and HLA in healthy donors. Whole-study findings and limits: Most CMV-associated TCR beta chains were later found to appear HLA-restricted. Within the data, a cluster of highly shared sequence variants was likely a sequencing artifact.

J was trimmed by 0 bases and V by 4 bases; bases with no gene match: 1. The CDR3 loop spans 16 amino acids. Germline V gene lookup returns CDR1 SGDLS and CDR2 YYNGEE. In regard to this clone: Antigen specificity is unknown.

With 60 Vbeta and 13 Jbeta primers, the PCR was carried out. Sequencing was performed with immunoSEQ multiplex PCR; in TCRdb, only in-frame clones are kept and a portion is missing. The sample records 150,000 to 200,000 clones, about four fifths being singletons. J is TRBJ2-2 and V is TRBV9; TRBD2 aligns across 12 bases. The TCR sequence derives from a girl aged 10-17 years in good health and CMV-seropositive. Sample: PBMCs. In DNA, the CDR3 is TGTGCCAGCAGCTCTAGCGGGGGGGCGAACACCGGGGAGCTGTTTTTT. It yields the protein CASSSSGGANTGELFF.